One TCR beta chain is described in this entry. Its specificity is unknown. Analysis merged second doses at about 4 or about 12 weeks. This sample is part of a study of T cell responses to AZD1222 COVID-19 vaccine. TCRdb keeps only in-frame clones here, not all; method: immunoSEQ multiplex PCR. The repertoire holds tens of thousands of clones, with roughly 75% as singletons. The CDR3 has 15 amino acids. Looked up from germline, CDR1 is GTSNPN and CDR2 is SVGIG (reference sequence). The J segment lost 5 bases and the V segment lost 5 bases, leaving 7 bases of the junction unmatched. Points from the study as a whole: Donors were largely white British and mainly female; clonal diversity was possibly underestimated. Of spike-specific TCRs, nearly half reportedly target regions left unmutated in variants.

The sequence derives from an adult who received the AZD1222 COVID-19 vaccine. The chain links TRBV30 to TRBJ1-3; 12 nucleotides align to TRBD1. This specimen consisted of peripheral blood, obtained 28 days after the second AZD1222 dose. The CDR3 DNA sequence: TGTGCCTGGGCCTCCGGGACAGGGGGCCGAAACACCATATATTTT. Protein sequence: CAWASGTGGRNTIYF. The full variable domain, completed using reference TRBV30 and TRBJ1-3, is SQTIHQWPATLVQPVGSPLSLECTVEGTSNPNLYWYRQAAGRGLQLLFYSVGIGQISSEVPQNLSASRPQDRQFILSSKKLLLSDSGFYLCAWASGTGGRNTIYFGEGSWLTVV.